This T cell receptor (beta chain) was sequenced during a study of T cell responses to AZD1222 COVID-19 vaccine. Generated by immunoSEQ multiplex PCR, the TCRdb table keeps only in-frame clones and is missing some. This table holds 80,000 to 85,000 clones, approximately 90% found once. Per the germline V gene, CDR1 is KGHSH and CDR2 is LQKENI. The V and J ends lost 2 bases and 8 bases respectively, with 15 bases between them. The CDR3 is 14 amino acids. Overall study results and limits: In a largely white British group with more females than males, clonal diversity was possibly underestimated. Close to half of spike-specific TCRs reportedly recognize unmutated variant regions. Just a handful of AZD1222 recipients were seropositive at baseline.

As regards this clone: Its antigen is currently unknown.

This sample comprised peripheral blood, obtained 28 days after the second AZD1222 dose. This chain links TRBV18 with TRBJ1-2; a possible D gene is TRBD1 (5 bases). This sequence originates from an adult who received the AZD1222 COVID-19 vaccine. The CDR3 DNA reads TGTGCCAGCTCACCAAATCGTGGGGGATTGGGCTACACCTTC. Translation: CASSPNRGGLGYTF.